A selection of T cell receptor beta chains follows, all from one sample in a study of cytomegalovirus exposure and HLA in healthy donors. Only in-frame clones appear in the TCRdb table, and some are missing; sequencing was by immunoSEQ multiplex PCR. The data contain 150,000 to 200,000 clones, about 80% of them singletons. Sequenced input: PBMCs. The receptor set was obtained from a woman between 40 and 55 years old in good health and CMV-seronegative. Both conserved end residues are part of each CDR3. Each record gives: clone size, J gene, V gene, D gene, CDR3 protein, CDR3 DNA. D genes are given only for firm matches. Some rows mark clone size as missing; the rest say once, few, many or name a class of expanded clone.

. TRBJ1-1 TRBV6-5 . CATHNSNTEAFF TGTGCCACCCATAACTCGAACACTGAAGCTTTCTTT
few TRBJ2-7 TRBV2 . CASQEAKPYEQYF TGTGCCAGCCAAGAGGCCAAGCCCTACGAGCAGTACTTC
. TRBJ2-7 TRBV6-1 TRBD1 CASSESRGQGVYEQYF TGTGCCAGCAGTGAATCGAGAGGACAGGGGGTGTACGAGCAGTACTTC
. TRBJ2-7 TRBV2 TRBD1 CATLGTGDYEQYF TGTGCCACCCTGGGGACAGGGGACTACGAGCAGTACTTC
once TRBJ2-7 TRBV4-2 . CASSPMDSRAYEQYF TGTGCCAGCAGCCCAATGGACTCTCGGGCCTACGAGCAGTACTTC
. TRBJ1-2 TRBV6-1 TRBD1 CATGQPGQGGGYTF TGTGCCACCGGGCAACCGGGACAGGGAGGTGGCTACACCTTC
once TRBJ1-3 TRBV10-2 . CASSEGRQFSGNTIYF TGCGCCAGCAGTGAGGGGCGACAGTTCTCTGGAAACACCATATATTTT
. TRBJ2-3 TRBV25-1 TRBD2 CASSDIGLATDTQYF TGTGCCAGCAGTGACATAGGACTAGCGACAGATACGCAGTATTTT
once TRBJ1-2 TRBV15 . CATSSHRVGYGYTF TGTGCCACCAGCAGCCACAGGGTAGGGTATGGCTACACCTTC
. TRBJ1-2 TRBV25-1 . CASSDRINYGYTF TGTGCCAGCAGCGACAGAATCAACTATGGCTACACCTTC
few TRBJ1-3 TRBV29-1 . CSVTYSGNTIYF TGCAGCGTCACCTACTCTGGAAACACCATATATTTT
. TRBJ1-2 TRBV14 TRBD1 CASSRMTGQDYGYTF TGTGCCAGCAGCCGTATGACAGGACAGGACTATGGCTACACCTTC
. TRBJ2-1 TRBV5-6 TRBD2 CASSLDGTSGVNNEQFF TGTGCCAGCAGCTTGGATGGGACTAGCGGAGTGAACAATGAGCAGTTCTTC
. TRBJ2-5 TRBV6-5 . CASSRYRSQETQYF TGTGCCAGCAGCCGCTATCGGTCGCAAGAGACCCAGTACTTC
once TRBJ2-6 TRBV7-3 . CASSPLGGYFSGANVLTF TGTGCCAGCAGCCCGCTCGGGGGTTACTTCTCTGGGGCCAACGTCCTGACTTTC
. TRBJ2-3 TRBV11-1 TRBD2 CASSLVGRGTSSTDTQYF TGTGCCAGCAGCTTAGTCGGACGGGGGACTAGCAGCACAGATACGCAGTATTTT
. TRBJ1-1 TRBV2 TRBD1 CASSVVGRGRLAFF TGTGCCAGCAGTGTGGTAGGCAGGGGGCGTCTAGCTTTCTTT
few TRBJ2-3 TRBV7-6 TRBD1 CASSLEGASTDTQYF TGTGCCAGCAGCTTAGAGGGGGCGAGCACAGATACGCAGTATTTT
. TRBJ1-3 TRBV11-3 . CASSFQFGNTIYF TGTGCCAGCAGCTTTCAGTTCGGAAACACCATATATTTT
. TRBJ2-3 TRBV6-6 . CASSVEPQATDTQYF TGTGCCAGCAGTGTAGAGCCCCAAGCCACAGATACGCAGTATTTT
. TRBJ2-7 TRBV28 TRBD2 CASSLRIGLAGGYEQYF TGTGCCAGCAGTCTACGAATCGGACTAGCGGGAGGGTACGAGCAGTACTTC
. TRBJ2-7 TRBV7-2 . CASSQTGTAVYEQYF TGTGCCAGCAGCCAAACCGGGACTGCAGTCTACGAGCAGTACTTC
. TRBJ2-7 TRBV28 . CASSSGTKYEQYF TGTGCCAGCAGTTCCGGGACAAAATACGAGCAGTACTTC
. TRBJ2-1 TRBV11-3 . CASSLLFWGDEQFF TGTGCCAGCAGCTTATTATTTTGGGGGGATGAGCAGTTCTTC
. TRBJ2-1 TRBV19 TRBD2 CASRTSFLAGVRNEQFF TGTGCCAGTAGAACCTCCTTCCTAGCGGGAGTAAGAAATGAGCAGTTCTTC
. TRBJ2-7 TRBV6-1 TRBD2 CASSDRTSGIYEQYF TGTGCCAGCAGTGACAGGACTAGCGGGATATACGAGCAGTACTTC
. TRBJ2-7 TRBV6-5 TRBD1 CASSSPGTGVYEQYF TGTGCCAGCAGTTCCCCCGGGACAGGGGTCTACGAGCAGTACTTC
. TRBJ2-1 TRBV4-3 . CASSQDGAGRHYEQFF TGCGCCAGCAGCCAAGATGGGGCGGGGCGCCATTATGAGCAGTTCTTC
. TRBJ2-1 TRBV4-1 TRBD1 CASSLRQGDEQFF TGCGCCAGCAGCCTTAGACAGGGTGATGAGCAGTTCTTC
. TRBJ2-4 TRBV19 . CASSMGQKNIQYF TGTGCCAGTAGTATGGGGCAGAAAAACATTCAGTACTTC
. TRBJ2-3 TRBV5-4 TRBD2 CASSGAGALTDTQYF TGTGCCAGCAGCGGAGCGGGGGCCCTCACAGATACGCAGTATTTT
. TRBJ2-4 TRBV12-5 TRBD1 CASATGTGTNSQYF TGTGCTAGTGCTACCGGGACAGGGACGAACAGTCAGTACTTC
. TRBJ1-6 TRBV28 TRBD1 CASSFMFRDRSPLHF TGTGCCAGCAGTTTCATGTTTAGGGACAGGTCACCCCTCCACTTT
. TRBJ1-4 TRBV30 TRBD1 CAWTGTGNEKLFF TGTGCCTGGACCGGGACAGGGAATGAAAAACTGTTTTTT
. TRBJ1-3 TRBV7-2 . CASSLGYSGNTIYF TGTGCCAGCAGCTTAGGTTACTCTGGAAACACCATATATTTT
. TRBJ2-5 TRBV7-3 TRBD2 CASSRTSGGKETQYF TGTGCCAGCAGCCGGACTAGCGGGGGGAAAGAGACCCAGTACTTC
. TRBJ1-3 TRBV11-1 TRBD1 CASRRLGRGTGGERNTIYF TGTGCCAGCCGTCGCTTGGGAAGGGGGACAGGGGGCGAAAGAAACACCATATATTTT
. TRBJ2-7 TRBV5-4 . CASSLGSIDEQYF TGTGCCAGCAGCTTGGGTTCTATCGACGAGCAGTACTTC
. TRBJ1-5 TRBV7-9 . CASSSREGVAQPQHF TGTGCCAGCAGCTCGAGGGAAGGAGTTGCTCAGCCCCAGCATTTT
once TRBJ1-2 TRBV5-1 TRBD1 CASSDGQGSYGYTF TGCGCCAGCAGCGACGGACAGGGGAGCTATGGCTACACCTTC
. TRBJ2-1 TRBV5-8 TRBD2 CASSLASTSGGYNEQFF TGTGCCAGCAGCTTGGCCTCGACTAGCGGGGGATACAATGAGCAGTTCTTC
. TRBJ2-2 TRBV4-1 TRBD1 CASSPGGTGGENGELFF TGCGCCAGCAGCCCGGGGGGGACAGGGGGCGAGAACGGGGAGCTGTTTTTT
. TRBJ2-1 TRBV9 TRBD2 CASSDSGSGHNEQFF TGTGCCAGCAGCGATAGCGGGAGTGGTCACAATGAGCAGTTCTTC